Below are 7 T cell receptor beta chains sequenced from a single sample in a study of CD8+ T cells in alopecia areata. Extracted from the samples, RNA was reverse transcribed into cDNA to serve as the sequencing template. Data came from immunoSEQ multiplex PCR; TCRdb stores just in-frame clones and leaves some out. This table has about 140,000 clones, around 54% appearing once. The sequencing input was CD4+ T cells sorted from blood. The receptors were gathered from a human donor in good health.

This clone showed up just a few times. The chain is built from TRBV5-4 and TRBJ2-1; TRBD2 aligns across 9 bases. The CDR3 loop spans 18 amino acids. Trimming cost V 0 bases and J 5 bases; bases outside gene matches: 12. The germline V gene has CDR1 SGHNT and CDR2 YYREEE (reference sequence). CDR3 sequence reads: CASSLAYSSIAGDNEQFF. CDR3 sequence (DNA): TGTGCCAGCAGCTTGGCCTATTCCTCCATAGCGGGGGACAATGAGCAGTTCTTC.

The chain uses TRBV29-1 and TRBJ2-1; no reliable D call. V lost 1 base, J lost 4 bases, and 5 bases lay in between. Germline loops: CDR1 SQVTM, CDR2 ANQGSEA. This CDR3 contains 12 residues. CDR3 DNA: TGCAGCGTTGAAGGCGGTTACAATGAGCAGTTCTTC. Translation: CSVEGGYNEQFF.

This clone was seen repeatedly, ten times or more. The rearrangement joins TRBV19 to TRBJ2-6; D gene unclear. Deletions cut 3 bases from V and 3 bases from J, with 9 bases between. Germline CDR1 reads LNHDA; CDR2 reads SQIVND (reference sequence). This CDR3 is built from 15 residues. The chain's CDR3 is CASSISGLGANVLTF. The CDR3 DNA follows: TGTGCCAGTAGTATCTCCGGGCTTGGGGCCAACGTCCTGACTTTC.

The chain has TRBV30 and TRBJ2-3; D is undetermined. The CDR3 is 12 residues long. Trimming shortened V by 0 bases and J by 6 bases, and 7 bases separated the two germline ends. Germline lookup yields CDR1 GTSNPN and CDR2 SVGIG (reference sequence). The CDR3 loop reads CAWSVQMDTQYF. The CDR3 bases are TGTGCCTGGAGTGTACAAATGGATACGCAGTATTTT.

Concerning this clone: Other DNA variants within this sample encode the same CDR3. As DNA, the CDR3 is TGTGCCACCAGCAGTTCTGGAAACACTGAAGCTTTCTTT. This gives the protein CATSSSGNTEAFF. The V gene is TRBV15, the J gene TRBJ1-1, with D hard to call. The CDR3 extends over 13 amino acids. Germline CDR1 LNHNV, CDR2 YYDKDF (reference sequence). V was clipped by 3 bases and J by 2 bases, with 7 bases between them.

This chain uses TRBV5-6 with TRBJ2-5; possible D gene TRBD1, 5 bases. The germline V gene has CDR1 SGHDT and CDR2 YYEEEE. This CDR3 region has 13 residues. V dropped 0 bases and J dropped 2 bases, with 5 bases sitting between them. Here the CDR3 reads CASSLGQQETQYF. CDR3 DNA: TGTGCCAGCAGCTTGGGACAGCAAGAGACCCAGTACTTC.

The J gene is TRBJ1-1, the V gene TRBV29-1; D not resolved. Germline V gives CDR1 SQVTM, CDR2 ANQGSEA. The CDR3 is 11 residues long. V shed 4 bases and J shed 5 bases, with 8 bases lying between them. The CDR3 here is CSVARLTEAFF. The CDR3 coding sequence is TGCAGCGTTGCCCGTCTAACTGAAGCTTTCTTT.